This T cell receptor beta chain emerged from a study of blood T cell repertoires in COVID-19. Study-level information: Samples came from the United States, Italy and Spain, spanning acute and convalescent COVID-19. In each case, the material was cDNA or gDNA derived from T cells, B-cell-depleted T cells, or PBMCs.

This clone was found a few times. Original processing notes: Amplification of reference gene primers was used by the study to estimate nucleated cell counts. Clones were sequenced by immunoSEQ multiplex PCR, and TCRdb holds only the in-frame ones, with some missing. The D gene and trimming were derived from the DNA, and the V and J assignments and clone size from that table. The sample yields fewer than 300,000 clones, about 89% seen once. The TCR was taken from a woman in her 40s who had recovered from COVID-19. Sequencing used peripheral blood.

For the CDR3, the DNA is TGTGCCAGCAGCACCGGGACTAGCGGGGGGAGCTCCTACAATGAGCAGTTCTTC. It specifies CASSTGTSGGSSYNEQFF. The rearrangement links TRBV27 to TRBJ2-1; 15 bases fit TRBD2. The CDR3 totals 18 residues. Unmatched junction bases numbered 6, after V lost 6 bases and J lost 0 bases. In germline, CDR1 is MNHEY, CDR2 SMNVEV (reference sequence).